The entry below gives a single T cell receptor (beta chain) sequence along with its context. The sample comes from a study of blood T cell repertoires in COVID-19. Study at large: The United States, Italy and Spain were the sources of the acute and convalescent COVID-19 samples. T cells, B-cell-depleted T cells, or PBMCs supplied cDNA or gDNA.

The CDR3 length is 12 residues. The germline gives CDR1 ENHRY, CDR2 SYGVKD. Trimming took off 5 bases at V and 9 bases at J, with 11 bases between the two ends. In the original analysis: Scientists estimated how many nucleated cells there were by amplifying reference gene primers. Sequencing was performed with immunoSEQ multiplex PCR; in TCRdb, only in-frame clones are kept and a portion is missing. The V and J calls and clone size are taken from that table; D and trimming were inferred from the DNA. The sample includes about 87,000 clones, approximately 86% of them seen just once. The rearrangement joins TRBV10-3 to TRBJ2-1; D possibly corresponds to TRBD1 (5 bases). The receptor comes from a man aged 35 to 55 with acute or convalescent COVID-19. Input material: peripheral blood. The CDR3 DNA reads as TGTGCCATCAGTCCAGGGCGGCTTGAGCAGTTCTTC. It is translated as CAISPGRLEQFF.